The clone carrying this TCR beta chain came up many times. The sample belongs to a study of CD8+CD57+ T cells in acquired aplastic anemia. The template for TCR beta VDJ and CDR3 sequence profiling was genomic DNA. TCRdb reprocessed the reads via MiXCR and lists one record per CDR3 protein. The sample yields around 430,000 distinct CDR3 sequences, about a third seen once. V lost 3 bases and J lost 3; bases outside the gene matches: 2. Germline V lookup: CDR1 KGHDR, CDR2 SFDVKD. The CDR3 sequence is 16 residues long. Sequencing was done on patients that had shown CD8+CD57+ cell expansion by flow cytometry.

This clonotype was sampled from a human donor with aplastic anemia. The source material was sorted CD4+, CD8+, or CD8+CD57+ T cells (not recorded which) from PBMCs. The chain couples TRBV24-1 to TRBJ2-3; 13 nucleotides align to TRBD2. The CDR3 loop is CATSDRTSGGTDTQYF. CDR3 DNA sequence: TGTGCCACCAGTGATCGGACTAGCGGGGGTACAGATACGCAGTATTTT.